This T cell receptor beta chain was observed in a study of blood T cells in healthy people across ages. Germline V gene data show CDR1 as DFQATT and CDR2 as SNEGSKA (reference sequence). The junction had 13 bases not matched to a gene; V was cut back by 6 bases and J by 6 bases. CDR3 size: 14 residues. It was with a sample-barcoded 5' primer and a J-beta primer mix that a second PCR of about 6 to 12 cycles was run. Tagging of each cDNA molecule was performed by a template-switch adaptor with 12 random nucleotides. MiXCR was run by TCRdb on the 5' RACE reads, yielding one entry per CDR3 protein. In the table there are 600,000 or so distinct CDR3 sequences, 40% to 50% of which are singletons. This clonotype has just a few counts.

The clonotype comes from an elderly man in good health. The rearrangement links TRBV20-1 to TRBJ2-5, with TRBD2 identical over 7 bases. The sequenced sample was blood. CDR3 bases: TGCAGTGCCACTCTCGGCGGGGGTGTTAAGACCCAGTACTTC. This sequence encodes CSATLGGGVKTQYF.